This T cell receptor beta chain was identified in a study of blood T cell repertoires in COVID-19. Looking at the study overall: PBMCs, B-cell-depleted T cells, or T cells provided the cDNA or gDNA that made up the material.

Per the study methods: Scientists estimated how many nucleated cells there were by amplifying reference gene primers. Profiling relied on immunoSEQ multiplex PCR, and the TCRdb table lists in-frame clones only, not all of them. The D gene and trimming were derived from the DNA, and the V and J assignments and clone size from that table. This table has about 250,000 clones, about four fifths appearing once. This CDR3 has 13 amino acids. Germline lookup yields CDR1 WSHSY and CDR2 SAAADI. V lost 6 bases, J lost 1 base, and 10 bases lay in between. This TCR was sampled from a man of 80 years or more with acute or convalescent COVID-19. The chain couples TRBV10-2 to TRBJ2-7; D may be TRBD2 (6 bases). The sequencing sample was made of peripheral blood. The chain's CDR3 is CASRAGRSYEQYF. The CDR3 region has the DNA TGCGCCAGCAGGGCGGGGCGGTCCTACGAGCAGTACTTC.